This note documents a single TCR beta chain sequence. As yet, its antigen is unknown. A much larger clone lies a single base off, so this may be a read error. As for treatment: roughly ten-day PBMC culture with coronavirus spike peptide pools or control peptides (ViraFEST assay). The data were obtained in a study of vaccination and CD4 T cells after COVID-19. Germline assignment: CDR1 MNHNS and CDR2 SASEGT. The CDR3 extends over 11 amino acids. Cultured CD4+ T-cell DNA underwent Oncomine TCR Beta short-read sequencing. TCRdb fed the PCR reads into MiXCR, producing one record per CDR3 protein. The sample includes about 5,200 distinct CDR3 sequences, about 30% of them seen just once.

The sequencing here drew on CD4+ T cells from blood, cultured in vitro, taken after SARS-CoV-2 vaccination. This receptor was identified in a human donor who had recovered from COVID-19. The chain employs TRBV6-1 and TRBJ1-1; TRBD1 aligns across 9 bases. The CDR3 DNA is TGTGTCAGCAGACAGGGGGCTGAAGCTTTCTTT. This gives the protein CVSRQGAEAFF.